These T cell receptor beta chains were read from a single sample in a study of graft-versus-host responses after intestinal transplantation. Sequencing used immunoSEQ multiplex PCR; TCRdb keeps in-frame clones, though not all of them. Here the sample spans about 19,000 clones, over 70% being singletons. The sample was PBMCs, taken 14 days after transplant. Receptors were obtained from a human patient who received an intestinal transplant, so some T cells may come from the graft donor. Both conserved end residues are part of each CDR3. Each record gives: V gene, clone size, D gene, J gene, CDR3 DNA, CDR3 protein. The D gene is left open where the match is weak. The size field is filled for only some rows; it gives once, few, many or a size class.

v_gene: TRBV27; abundance: NA; d_gene: TRBD1; j_gene: TRBJ2-7; CDR3nt: TGTGCCAGCAGTTTCCGGACAGGGCCCTTCAAGCAGTACTTC; CDR3aa: CASSFRTGPFKQYF
v_gene: TRBV18; abundance: NA; d_gene: TRBD1; j_gene: TRBJ2-7; CDR3nt: TGTGCCAGCTCACCGACCGGGACAGCCGGGGCGGACGAGGAGCAGTACTTC; CDR3aa: CASSPTGTAGADEEQYF
v_gene: TRBV6-1; abundance: NA; d_gene: TRBD1; j_gene: TRBJ2-2; CDR3nt: TGTGCCAGCAGGCGGACAGGGCACACCGGGGAGCTGTTTTTT; CDR3aa: CASRRTGHTGELFF
v_gene: TRBV27; abundance: NA; d_gene: NA; j_gene: TRBJ2-2; CDR3nt: TGTGCCAGCAGGGTGGGGCAAGGCGGGGAGCTGTTTTTT; CDR3aa: CASRVGQGGELFF
v_gene: TRBV5-5; abundance: NA; d_gene: NA; j_gene: TRBJ1-6; CDR3nt: TGTGCCAGCAGCTTGGGTACCAATTCACCCCTCCACTTT; CDR3aa: CASSLGTNSPLHF
v_gene: TRBV5-6; abundance: NA; d_gene: TRBD1; j_gene: TRBJ2-1; CDR3nt: TGTGCCAGCAGCTTGGTACAGGGGATCTCCTACAATGAGCAGTTCTTC; CDR3aa: CASSLVQGISYNEQFF
v_gene: TRBV4-1; abundance: NA; d_gene: TRBD1; j_gene: TRBJ2-5; CDR3nt: TGCGCCAGCAGCCAGGGGACAGAAGAGACCCAGTACTTC; CDR3aa: CASSQGTEETQYF
v_gene: TRBV19; abundance: NA; d_gene: NA; j_gene: TRBJ2-7; CDR3nt: TGTGCCAGTAGTCCAGGGATTTCCTACGAGCAGTACTTC; CDR3aa: CASSPGISYEQYF
v_gene: TRBV14; abundance: NA; d_gene: NA; j_gene: TRBJ2-5; CDR3nt: TGTGCCAGCAGCCAAGAACTGGCGGAGACCCAGTACTTC; CDR3aa: CASSQELAETQYF
v_gene: TRBV4-1; abundance: NA; d_gene: TRBD1; j_gene: TRBJ1-1; CDR3nt: TGCGCCAGCAGCCCCAGGGACAGGGGAAGAACTGAAGCTTTCTTT; CDR3aa: CASSPRDRGRTEAFF
v_gene: TRBV4-1; abundance: NA; d_gene: TRBD2; j_gene: TRBJ2-4; CDR3nt: TGCGCCAGCAGCCAAGATATTAGCGGGAGTGCCAAAAACATTCAGTACTTC; CDR3aa: CASSQDISGSAKNIQYF
v_gene: TRBV20-1; abundance: NA; d_gene: NA; j_gene: TRBJ2-7; CDR3nt: TGCAGTGCTAGACTAGCGTACGAGCAGTACTTC; CDR3aa: CSARLAYEQYF
v_gene: TRBV6-4; abundance: NA; d_gene: TRBD1; j_gene: TRBJ2-7; CDR3nt: TGTGCCAGCAGTGAGTCGACCGGGACAGGGGCCTACGAGCAGTACTTC; CDR3aa: CASSESTGTGAYEQYF
v_gene: TRBV5-6; abundance: NA; d_gene: NA; j_gene: TRBJ2-5; CDR3nt: TGTGCCAGCAGCCTTCCCGGGACGCGGGAGACCCAGTACTTC; CDR3aa: CASSLPGTRETQYF
v_gene: TRBV28; abundance: NA; d_gene: NA; j_gene: TRBJ2-7; CDR3nt: TGTGCCAGCAGCCCGGGGCGCGGGTACGAGCAGTACTTC; CDR3aa: CASSPGRGYEQYF
v_gene: TRBV5-1; abundance: few; d_gene: NA; j_gene: TRBJ1-1; CDR3nt: TGCGCCAGCAGCTTCCGGGCGCTGAACACTGAAGCTTTCTTT; CDR3aa: CASSFRALNTEAFF
v_gene: TRBV5-4; abundance: NA; d_gene: NA; j_gene: TRBJ2-1; CDR3nt: TGTGCCAGCAGCTCCATAGAAGGGACGGCGAGGGATGAGCAGTTCTTC; CDR3aa: CASSSIEGTARDEQFF
v_gene: TRBV10-3; abundance: NA; d_gene: TRBD2; j_gene: TRBJ2-3; CDR3nt: TGTGCCACCTGGAACCGGGAGGGCCAAGCAGATACGCAGTATTTT; CDR3aa: CATWNREGQADTQYF
v_gene: TRBV6-5; abundance: NA; d_gene: NA; j_gene: TRBJ2-7; CDR3nt: TGTGCCAGCAGTTACACGACGTCCTCCTACGAGCAGTACTTC; CDR3aa: CASSYTTSSYEQYF
v_gene: TRBV5-8; abundance: NA; d_gene: NA; j_gene: TRBJ2-1; CDR3nt: TGTGCCAGCAGCTTGGAACAAATAGCGGTTGCTGAGCAGTTCTTC; CDR3aa: CASSLEQIAVAEQFF
v_gene: TRBV27; abundance: NA; d_gene: NA; j_gene: TRBJ2-7; CDR3nt: TGTGCCAGCAGTTCTTTCAGCTCCTACGAGCAGTACTTC; CDR3aa: CASSSFSSYEQYF
v_gene: TRBV28; abundance: NA; d_gene: TRBD2; j_gene: TRBJ2-7; CDR3nt: TGTGCCAGCAGTTCCCACATTACTAGCGGGCCCTCCTACGAGCAGTACTTC; CDR3aa: CASSSHITSGPSYEQYF
v_gene: TRBV4-1; abundance: NA; d_gene: NA; j_gene: TRBJ2-3; CDR3nt: TGCGCCAGCAGCCAAGAATCTGGGGTCGAGGGGTATTTT; CDR3aa: CASSQESGVEGYF
v_gene: TRBV6-4; abundance: once; d_gene: NA; j_gene: TRBJ1-5; CDR3nt: TGTGCCAGCACCTGGGCCCCTAGGGGGGCCCCTTACAATCAGCCCCAGCATTTT; CDR3aa: CASTWAPRGAPYNQPQHF
v_gene: TRBV6-1; abundance: NA; d_gene: NA; j_gene: TRBJ2-1; CDR3nt: TGTGCCAGCAGTGAGTTCGGAGGGGGGGGCAATGAGCAGTTCTTC; CDR3aa: CASSEFGGGGNEQFF
v_gene: TRBV6-5; abundance: NA; d_gene: TRBD1; j_gene: TRBJ2-1; CDR3nt: TGTGCCAGCAGCGGGACAGACTACAATGAGCAGTTCTTC; CDR3aa: CASSGTDYNEQFF
v_gene: TRBV2; abundance: NA; d_gene: TRBD2; j_gene: TRBJ2-1; CDR3nt: TGTGCCAGCAGCCACAAACTAGCGGGACCTTACAATGAGCAGTTCTTC; CDR3aa: CASSHKLAGPYNEQFF
v_gene: TRBV6-5; abundance: NA; d_gene: TRBD2; j_gene: TRBJ2-1; CDR3nt: TGTGCCAGCAGTCCTACTAGCGGGAGAACTAATGAGCAGTTCTTC; CDR3aa: CASSPTSGRTNEQFF
v_gene: TRBV11-2; abundance: NA; d_gene: NA; j_gene: TRBJ2-1; CDR3nt: TGTGCCAGCAGCTTAGTGGACTTCTACAATGAGCAGTTCTTC; CDR3aa: CASSLVDFYNEQFF
v_gene: TRBV9; abundance: NA; d_gene: NA; j_gene: TRBJ2-3; CDR3nt: TGTGCCAGCAGCCCCCCGGGTCGACCCACAGATACGCAGTATTTT; CDR3aa: CASSPPGRPTDTQYF
v_gene: TRBV7-6; abundance: once; d_gene: TRBD2; j_gene: TRBJ2-1; CDR3nt: TGTGCCAGCAGCCCCCACCCCCCTACTAGCGGGCTCTACAATGAGCAGTTCTTC; CDR3aa: CASSPHPPTSGLYNEQFF
v_gene: TRBV6-5; abundance: once; d_gene: NA; j_gene: TRBJ1-2; CDR3nt: TGTGCCAGCAGCCCGGGACGCCTGAACTATGGCTACACCTTC; CDR3aa: CASSPGRLNYGYTF
v_gene: TRBV6-1; abundance: NA; d_gene: NA; j_gene: TRBJ2-7; CDR3nt: TGTGCCAGCAGTGAGGATGTCTCCTACGAGCAGTACTTC; CDR3aa: CASSEDVSYEQYF